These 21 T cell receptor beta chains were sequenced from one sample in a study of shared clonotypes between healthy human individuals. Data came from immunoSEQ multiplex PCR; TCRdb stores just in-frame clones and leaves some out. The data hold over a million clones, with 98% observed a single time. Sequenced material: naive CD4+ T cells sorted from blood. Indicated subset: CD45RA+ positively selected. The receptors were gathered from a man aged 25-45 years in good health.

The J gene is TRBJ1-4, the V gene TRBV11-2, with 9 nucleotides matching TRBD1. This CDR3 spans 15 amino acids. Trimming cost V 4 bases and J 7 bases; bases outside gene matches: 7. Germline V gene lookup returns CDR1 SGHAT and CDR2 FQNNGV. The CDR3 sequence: CASSSRTGEAEKLFF. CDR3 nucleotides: TGTGCCAGCAGCTCCCGGACAGGGGAGGCTGAAAAACTGTTTTTT.

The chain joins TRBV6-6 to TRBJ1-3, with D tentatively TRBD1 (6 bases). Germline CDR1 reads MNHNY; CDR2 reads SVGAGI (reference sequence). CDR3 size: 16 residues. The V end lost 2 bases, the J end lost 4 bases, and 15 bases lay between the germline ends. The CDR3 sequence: CASSYRTGTPGNTIYF. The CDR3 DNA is TGTGCCAGCAGTTACCGAACCGGGACACCCGGAAACACCATATATTTT.

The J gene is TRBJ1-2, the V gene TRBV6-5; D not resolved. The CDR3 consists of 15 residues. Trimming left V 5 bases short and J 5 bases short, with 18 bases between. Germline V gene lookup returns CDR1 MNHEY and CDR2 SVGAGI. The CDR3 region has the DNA TGTGCCAGCAGTCCGACAAGGGTTTCGCGATATGGCTACACCTTC. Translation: CASSPTRVSRYGYTF.

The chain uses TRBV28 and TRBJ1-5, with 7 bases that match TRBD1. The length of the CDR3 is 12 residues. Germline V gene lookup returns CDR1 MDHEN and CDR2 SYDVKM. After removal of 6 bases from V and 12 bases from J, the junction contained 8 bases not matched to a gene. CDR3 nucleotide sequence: TGTGCCAGCAGCTATATAACAGGGGTCCAGCATTTT. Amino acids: CASSYITGVQHF.

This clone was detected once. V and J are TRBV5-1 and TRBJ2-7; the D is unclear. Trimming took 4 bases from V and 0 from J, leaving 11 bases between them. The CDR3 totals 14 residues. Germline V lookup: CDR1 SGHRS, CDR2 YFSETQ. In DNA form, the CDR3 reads TGCGCCAGCAGCACCGGACCACACTCCTACGAGCAGTACTTC. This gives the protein CASSTGPHSYEQYF.

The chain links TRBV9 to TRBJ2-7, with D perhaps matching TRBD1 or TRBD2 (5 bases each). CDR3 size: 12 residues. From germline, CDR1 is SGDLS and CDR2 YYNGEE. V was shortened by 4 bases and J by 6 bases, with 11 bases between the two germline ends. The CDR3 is CASSSAGSEQYF. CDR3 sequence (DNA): TGTGCCAGCAGCTCCGCAGGGAGCGAGCAGTACTTC. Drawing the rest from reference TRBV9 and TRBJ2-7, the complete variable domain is DSGVTQTPKHLITATGQRVTLRCSPRSGDLSVYWYQQSLDQGLQFLIQYYNGEERAKGNILERFSAQQFPDLHSELNLSSLELGDSALYFCASSSAGSEQYFGPGTRLTVT.

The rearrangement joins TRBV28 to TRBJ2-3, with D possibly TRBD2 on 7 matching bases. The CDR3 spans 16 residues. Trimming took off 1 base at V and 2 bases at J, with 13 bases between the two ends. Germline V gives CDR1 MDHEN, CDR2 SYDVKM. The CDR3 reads CASSLLRGRSTDTQYF. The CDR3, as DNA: TGTGCCAGCAGTTTATTGCGGGGGCGCTCCACAGATACGCAGTATTTT.

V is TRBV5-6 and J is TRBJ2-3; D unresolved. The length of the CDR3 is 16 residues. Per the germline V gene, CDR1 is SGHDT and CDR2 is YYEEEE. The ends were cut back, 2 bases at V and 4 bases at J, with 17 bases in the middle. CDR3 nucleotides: TGTGCCAGCAGCTTTAGTGCATCCCGAGATGCAGATACGCAGTATTTT. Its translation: CASSFSASRDADTQYF.

The CDR3 DNA sequence: TGTGCCAGCTCACCACGTCTGGGATCCGAGAATTCACCCCTCCACTTT. This translates into CASSPRLGSENSPLHF. The chain links TRBV18 to TRBJ1-6; D unclear. Germline lookup yields CDR1 KGHSH and CDR2 LQKENI. This CDR3 has 16 residues. Trimming left V 1 base short and J 7 bases short, with 14 bases between.

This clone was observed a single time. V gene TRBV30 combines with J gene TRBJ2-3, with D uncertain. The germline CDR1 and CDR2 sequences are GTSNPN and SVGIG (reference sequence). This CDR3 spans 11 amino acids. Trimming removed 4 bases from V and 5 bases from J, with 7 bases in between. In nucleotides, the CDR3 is TGTGCCTGGATCCTTGGAGATACGCAGTATTTT. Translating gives CAWILGDTQYF.

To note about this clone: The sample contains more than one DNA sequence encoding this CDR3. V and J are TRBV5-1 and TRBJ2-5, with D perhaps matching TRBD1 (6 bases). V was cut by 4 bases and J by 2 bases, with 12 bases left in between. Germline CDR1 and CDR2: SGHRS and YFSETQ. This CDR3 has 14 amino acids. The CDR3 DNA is TGCGCCAGCAGCCTAGGACAGTCGCAAGAGACCCAGTACTTC. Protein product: CASSLGQSQETQYF.

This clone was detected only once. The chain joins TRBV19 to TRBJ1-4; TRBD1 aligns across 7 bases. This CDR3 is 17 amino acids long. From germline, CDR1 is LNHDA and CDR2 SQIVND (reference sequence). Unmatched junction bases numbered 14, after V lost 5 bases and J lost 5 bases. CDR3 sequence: CASSPAAGTALNEKLFF. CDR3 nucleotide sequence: TGTGCCAGTAGTCCCGCCGCCGGGACAGCACTGAATGAAAAACTGTTTTTT.

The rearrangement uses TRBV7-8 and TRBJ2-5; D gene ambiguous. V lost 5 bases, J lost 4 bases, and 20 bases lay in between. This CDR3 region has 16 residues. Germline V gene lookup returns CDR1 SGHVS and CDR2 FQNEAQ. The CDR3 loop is CASSPAGPIRGETQYF. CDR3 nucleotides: TGTGCCAGCAGCCCCGCCGGACCGATACGAGGAGAGACCCAGTACTTC.

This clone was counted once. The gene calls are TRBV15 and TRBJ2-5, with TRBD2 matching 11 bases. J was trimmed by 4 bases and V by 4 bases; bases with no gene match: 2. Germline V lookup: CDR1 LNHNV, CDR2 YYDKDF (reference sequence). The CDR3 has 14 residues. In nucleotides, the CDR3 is TGTGCCACCAGCACCGGACTAGCGGGAGAGACCCAGTACTTC. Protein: CATSTGLAGETQYF.

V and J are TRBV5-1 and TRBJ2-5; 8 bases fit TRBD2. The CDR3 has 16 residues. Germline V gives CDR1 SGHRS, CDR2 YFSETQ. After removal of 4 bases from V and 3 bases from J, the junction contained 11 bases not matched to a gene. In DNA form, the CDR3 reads TGCGCCAGCAGCCCTACGCTAGCGGGTTTAAAAGAGACCCAGTACTTC. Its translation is CASSPTLAGLKETQYF.

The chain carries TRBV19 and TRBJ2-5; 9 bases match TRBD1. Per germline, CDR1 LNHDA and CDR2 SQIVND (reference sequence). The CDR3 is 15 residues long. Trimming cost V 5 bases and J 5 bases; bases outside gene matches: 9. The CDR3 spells CASSPDRGKVETQYF. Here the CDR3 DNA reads TGTGCCAGTAGTCCTGACAGGGGGAAGGTGGAGACCCAGTACTTC.

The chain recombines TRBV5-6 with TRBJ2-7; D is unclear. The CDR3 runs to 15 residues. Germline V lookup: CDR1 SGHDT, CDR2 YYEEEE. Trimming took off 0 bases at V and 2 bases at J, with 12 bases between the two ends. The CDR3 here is CASSLVTLLTYEQYF. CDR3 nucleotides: TGTGCCAGCAGCTTGGTGACACTACTAACCTACGAGCAGTACTTC.

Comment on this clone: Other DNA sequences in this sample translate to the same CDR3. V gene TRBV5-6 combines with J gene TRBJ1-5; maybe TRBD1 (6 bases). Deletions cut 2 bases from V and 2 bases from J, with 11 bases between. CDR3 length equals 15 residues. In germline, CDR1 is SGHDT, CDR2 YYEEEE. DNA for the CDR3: TGTGCCAGCAGCTTTCGGGGGGCCGGCAATCAGCCCCAGCATTTT. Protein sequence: CASSFRGAGNQPQHF.

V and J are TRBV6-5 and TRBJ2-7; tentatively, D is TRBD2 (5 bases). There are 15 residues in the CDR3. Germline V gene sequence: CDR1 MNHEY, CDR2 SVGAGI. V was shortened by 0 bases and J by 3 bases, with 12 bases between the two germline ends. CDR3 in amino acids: CASSYSPGSDYEQYF. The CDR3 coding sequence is TGTGCCAGCAGTTACTCGCCGGGGTCGGACTACGAGCAGTACTTC.

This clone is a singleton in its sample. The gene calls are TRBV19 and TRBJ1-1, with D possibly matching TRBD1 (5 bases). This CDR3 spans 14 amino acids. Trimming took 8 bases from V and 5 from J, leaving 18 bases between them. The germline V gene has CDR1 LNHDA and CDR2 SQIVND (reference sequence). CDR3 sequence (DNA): TGTGCCAGTCGGGACGGACGGTTGGGAACTGAAGCTTTCTTT. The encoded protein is CASRDGRLGTEAFF.

The CDR3 nucleotides read TGTGCCAGCAGTTTATCTAACTTCAGGGGGCTGAGGGAGACCCAGTACTTC. It is translated as CASSLSNFRGLRETQYF. This rearrangement joins TRBV28 to TRBJ2-5; TRBD1 agrees at 8 bases. This CDR3 has 17 residues. The V gene's germline CDR1 is MDHEN and CDR2 SYDVKM. J lost 5 bases, V lost 1 base, and 12 bases had no gene match.